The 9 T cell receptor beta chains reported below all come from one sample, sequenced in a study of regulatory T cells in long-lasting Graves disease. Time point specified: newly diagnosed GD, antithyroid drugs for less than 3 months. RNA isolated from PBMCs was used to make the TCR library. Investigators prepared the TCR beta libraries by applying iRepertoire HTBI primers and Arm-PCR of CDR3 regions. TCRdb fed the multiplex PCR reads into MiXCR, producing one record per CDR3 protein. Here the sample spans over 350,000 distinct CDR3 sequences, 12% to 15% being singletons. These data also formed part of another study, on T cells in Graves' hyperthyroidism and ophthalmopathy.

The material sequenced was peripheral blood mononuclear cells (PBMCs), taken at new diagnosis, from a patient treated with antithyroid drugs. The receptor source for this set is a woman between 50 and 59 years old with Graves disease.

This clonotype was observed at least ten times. CDR3 in amino acids: CASTDRGAQYF. In DNA, the CDR3 is TGTGCCAGCACCGACAGGGGTGCGCAGTATTTT. The chain uses TRBV6-2 or TRBV6-3 and TRBJ2-3, with 8 bases aligning to TRBD1. This CDR3 is built from 11 residues. Per the germline V gene, CDR1 is MNHEY and CDR2 is SVGEGT. Trimming at V came to 7 bases and at J to 10 bases, leaving 4 bases not matched to a gene.

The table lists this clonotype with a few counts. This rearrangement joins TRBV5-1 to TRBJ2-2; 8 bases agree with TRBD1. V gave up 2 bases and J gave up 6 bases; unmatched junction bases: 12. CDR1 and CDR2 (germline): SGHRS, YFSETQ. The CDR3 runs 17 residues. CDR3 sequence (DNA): TGCGCCAGCAGCTTTTTAGCTCCGACAGGGGTCGCCGGGGAGCTGTTTTTT. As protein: CASSFLAPTGVAGELFF.

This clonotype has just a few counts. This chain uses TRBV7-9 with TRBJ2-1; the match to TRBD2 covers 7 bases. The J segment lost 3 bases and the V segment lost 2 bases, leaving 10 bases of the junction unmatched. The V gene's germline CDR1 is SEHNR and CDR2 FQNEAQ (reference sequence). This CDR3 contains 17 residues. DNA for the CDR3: TGTGCCAGCAGCTTATACCGCTGGCGGGAGATCTACAATGAGCAGTTCTTC. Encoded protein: CASSLYRWREIYNEQFF.

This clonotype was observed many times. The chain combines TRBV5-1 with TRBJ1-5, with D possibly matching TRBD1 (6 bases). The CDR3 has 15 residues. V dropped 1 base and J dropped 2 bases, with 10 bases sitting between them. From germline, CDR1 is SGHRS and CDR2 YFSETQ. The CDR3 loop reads CASSLSPGGNQPQHF. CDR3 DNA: TGCGCCAGCAGCTTGAGTCCAGGGGGCAATCAGCCCCAGCATTTT.

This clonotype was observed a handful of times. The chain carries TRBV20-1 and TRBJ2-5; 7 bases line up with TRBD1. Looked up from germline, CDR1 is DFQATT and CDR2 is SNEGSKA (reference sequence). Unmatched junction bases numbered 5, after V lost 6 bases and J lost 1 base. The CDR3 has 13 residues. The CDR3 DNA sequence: TGCAGTGCGACCGGGACAGCCCAAGAGACCCAGTACTTC. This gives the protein CSATGTAQETQYF.

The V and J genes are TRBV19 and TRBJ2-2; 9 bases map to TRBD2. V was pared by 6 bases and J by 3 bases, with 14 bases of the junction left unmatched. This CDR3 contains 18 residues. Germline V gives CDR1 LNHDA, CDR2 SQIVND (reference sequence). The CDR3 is CASSNPIIRLADTGELFF. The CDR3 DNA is TGTGCCAGTAGCAATCCGATAATCCGACTAGCGGACACCGGGGAGCTGTTTTTT.

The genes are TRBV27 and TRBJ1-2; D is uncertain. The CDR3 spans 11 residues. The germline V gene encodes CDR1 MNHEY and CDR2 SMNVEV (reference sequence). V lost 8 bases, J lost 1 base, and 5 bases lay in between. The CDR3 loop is CASGRNYGYTF. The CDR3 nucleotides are TGTGCCAGCGGCCGTAACTATGGCTACACCTTC.

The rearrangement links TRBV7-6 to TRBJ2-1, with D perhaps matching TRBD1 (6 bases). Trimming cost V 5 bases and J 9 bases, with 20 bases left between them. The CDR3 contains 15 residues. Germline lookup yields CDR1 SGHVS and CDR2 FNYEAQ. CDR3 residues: CASSVIGQLTSEQFF. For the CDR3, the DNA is TGTGCCAGCAGCGTAATCGGACAGCTTACAAGTGAGCAGTTCTTC.

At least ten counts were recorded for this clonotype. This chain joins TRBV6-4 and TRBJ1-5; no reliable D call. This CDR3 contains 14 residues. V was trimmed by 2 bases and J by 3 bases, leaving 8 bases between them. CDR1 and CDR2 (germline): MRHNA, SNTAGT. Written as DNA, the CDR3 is TGTGCCAGCAGTGACGGGCCGGACAATCAGCCCCAGCATTTT. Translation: CASSDGPDNQPQHF.